Reported below is one T cell receptor beta chain. Repertoires were generated with immunoSEQ multiplex PCR, while TCRdb's copy carries only in-frame clones and drops some. The table shows some 1.1 million clones, with 60% to 85% occurring only once. The V gene lost 6 bases and the J gene lost 5 bases, with 11 bases spanning the gap. The germline CDR1 and CDR2 sequences are MNHEY and SVGAGI. The CDR3 is made up of 13 amino acids. This sample was included in a study of shared clonotypes between healthy human individuals. Study at large: Per-donor plates numbered three CD4 naive, three CD4 memory, two CD8 naive and one CD8 memory.

The receptor was isolated from a man aged 18 to 29 in good health. Some clones in this sample may be carry-over from other donors' samples. V usage is TRBV6-5 and J usage is TRBJ2-1, with D perhaps TRBD1 (6 bases). The sequenced sample consisted of memory CD4+ T cells from PBMCs. Subset reported: CD45RA-negative fraction. The chain's CDR3 is CASRRTANNEQFF. For the CDR3, the DNA is TGTGCCAGCAGGCGGACAGCAAACAATGAGCAGTTCTTC.